These 10 T cell receptor beta chains came from one sample sequenced in a study of T cell responses to AZD1222 COVID-19 vaccine. The protocol was immunoSEQ multiplex PCR, while the TCRdb copy is restricted to in-frame clones and leaves out a portion. The data contain 150,000 or so clones, 90% to 95% of them singletons. This sample comprised peripheral blood, obtained on day 0 of AZD1222 vaccination. The receptors were sampled from an adult in good health.

The V gene is TRBV2, the J gene TRBJ2-2, with a weak D call TRBD2 (5 bases). The CDR3 contains 15 residues. CDR1 and CDR2 from the germline V gene are SNHLY and FYNNEI. V gave up 5 bases and J gave up 0 bases, with 10 bases separating them. The CDR3 region has the DNA TGTGCCAGCAGTCTCGGACTGGCGAACACCGGGGAGCTGTTTTTT. The encoded protein is CASSLGLANTGELFF.

The chain combines TRBV6-5 with TRBJ2-7; either TRBD1 or TRBD2 may supply D (6 bases each). Trimming removed 0 bases from V and 6 bases from J, with 9 bases in between. The CDR3 covers 13 residues. Germline assignment: CDR1 MNHEY and CDR2 SVGAGI. CDR3 protein: CASSYSWGAEQYF. The DNA for the CDR3 is TGTGCCAGCAGTTACTCGTGGGGGGCCGAGCAGTACTTC.

The CDR3, as DNA: TGCAGTGCTAGCTGGGCTACCCCGGCGTATTTT. Protein: CSASWATPAYF. The chain couples TRBV20-1 to TRBJ2-3; D call uncertain. The CDR3 runs 11 residues. Germline V gene sequence: CDR1 DFQATT, CDR2 SNEGSKA (reference sequence). Between the trimmed V and J ends, which lost 3 bases and 14 bases, there was a span of 15 bases.

This chain uses TRBV5-5 with TRBJ1-6; D unresolved. The V end lost 1 base, the J end lost 8 bases, and 13 bases lay between the germline ends. The CDR3 has 15 amino acids. Germline V gene data show CDR1 as SGHKS and CDR2 as YYEKEE (reference sequence). The CDR3 DNA is TGTGCCAGCAGCTTGTACTGGGGAACTGATTCACCCCTCCACTTT. This encodes CASSLYWGTDSPLHF.

The J gene is TRBJ1-6, the V gene TRBV30; D is perhaps TRBD1 (5 bases). CDR3 length equals 17 residues. The V end lost 2 bases, the J end lost 7 bases, and 21 bases lay between the germline ends. The germline CDR1 and CDR2 sequences are GTSNPN and SVGIG (reference sequence). The CDR3 sequence is CAWSSRFDRGANSPLHF. The DNA for the CDR3 is TGTGCCTGGAGTTCCCGATTCGACCGCGGGGCGAATTCACCCCTCCACTTT.

This clone was counted once. The rearrangement joins TRBV9 to TRBJ1-2, with D unclear. CDR3 length: 14 amino acids. The germline V gene has CDR1 SGDLS and CDR2 YYNGEE. Trimming shortened V by 0 bases and J by 3 bases, and 9 bases separated the two germline ends. The CDR3 region has the DNA TGTGCCAGCAGCGTAGCGGTAGATTACTATGGCTACACCTTC. As protein: CASSVAVDYYGYTF. Full variable domain (remainder filled in from reference TRBV9 and TRBJ1-2): DSGVTQTPKHLITATGQRVTLRCSPRSGDLSVYWYQQSLDQGLQFLIQYYNGEERAKGNILERFSAQQFPDLHSELNLSSLELGDSALYFCASSVAVDYYGYTFGSGTRLTVV.

This clone came up once. The chain couples TRBV7-6 to TRBJ2-3; TRBD2 matches at 8 bases. With 5 bases clipped from V and 2 bases from J, the junction kept 6 bases outside the gene matches. CDR1 and CDR2 from the germline V gene are SGHVS and FNYEAQ. This CDR3 is built from 15 residues. In DNA, the CDR3 is TGTGCCAGCAGCCCTCGCGGGGGGCTCACAGATACGCAGTATTTT. Protein product: CASSPRGGLTDTQYF.

The V and J genes are TRBV12-3 or TRBV12-4 and TRBJ2-1; no clear D gene. The CDR3 runs 13 residues. The V and J ends lost 7 bases and 7 bases respectively, with 14 bases between them. CDR3: CASTPFLGNEQFF. The DNA for the CDR3 is TGTGCCAGCACCCCTTTCCTAGGGAATGAGCAGTTCTTC.

This chain uses TRBV9 with TRBJ1-1, with D unresolved. V was pared by 1 base and J by 5 bases, with 18 bases between. The length of the CDR3 is 16 residues. The germline gives CDR1 SGDLS, CDR2 YYNGEE. This chain's CDR3 is CASSVYEGAFGTEAFF. The CDR3, as DNA: TGTGCCAGCAGCGTATACGAGGGCGCGTTTGGAACTGAAGCTTTCTTT. The complete variable domain, with remaining parts taken from reference TRBV9 and TRBJ1-1, reads DSGVTQTPKHLITATGQRVTLRCSPRSGDLSVYWYQQSLDQGLQFLIQYYNGEERAKGNILERFSAQQFPDLHSELNLSSLELGDSALYFCASSVYEGAFGTEAFFGQGTRLTVV.

The chain uses TRBV13 and TRBJ1-1, with 7 nucleotides matching TRBD1. The CDR3 length is 14 residues. The ends lost 5 bases at V and 0 bases at J; junction bases unmatched: 3. The germline V gene has CDR1 PRHDT and CDR2 FYEKMQ (reference sequence). The CDR3 DNA reads as TGTGCCAGCAGCGCAGGGGGACTGAACACTGAAGCTTTCTTT. Translating gives CASSAGGLNTEAFF.